A single sample gave rise to the 12 T cell receptor beta chains below, sequenced in a study of blood T cell repertoires in COVID-19. Assay used: immunoSEQ multiplex PCR; TCRdb lists only in-frame clones, some missing. The data contain 68,000 or so clones, 86% of them singletons. Sequences were obtained from peripheral blood. The receptors derive from a young man with acute or convalescent COVID-19.

The V gene is TRBV11-2, the J gene TRBJ2-7; the D gene is possibly TRBD2 (5 bases). Germline CDR1 SGHAT, CDR2 FQNNGV. The CDR3 consists of 13 residues. V was shortened by 5 bases and J by 7 bases, with 15 bases between the two germline ends. CDR3 residues: CASSPPGRYEQYF. CDR3 nucleotides: TGTGCCAGCAGCCCTCCGGGAAGGTATGAGCAGTACTTC.

The V and J genes are TRBV24-1 and TRBJ2-1; 7 nucleotides align to TRBD2. With 3 bases clipped from V and 4 bases from J, the junction kept 8 bases outside the gene matches. The CDR3 contains 16 residues. Germline CDR1 is KGHDR and CDR2 is SFDVKD. The DNA for the CDR3 is TGTGCCACCAGTGATCACGGGCGGGAGACTTACAATGAGCAGTTCTTC. Translating it yields CATSDHGRETYNEQFF.

The rearrangement joins TRBV5-1 to TRBJ2-3; 12 nucleotides align to TRBD2. After removal of 2 bases from V and 2 bases from J, the junction contained 3 bases not matched to a gene. Germline V gene lookup returns CDR1 SGHRS and CDR2 YFSETQ. The CDR3 covers 16 residues. CDR3 sequence: CASSFGLAGITDTQYF. As DNA, the CDR3 is TGCGCCAGCAGCTTCGGACTAGCGGGAATCACAGATACGCAGTATTTT.

This clone was detected once. The junction and the germline gene differ at one end; a read error may be behind it. The V call is TRBV6-2 or TRBV6-3, the J call TRBJ1-1; no definite D call. This CDR3 spans 19 amino acids. Germline CDR1 reads MNHEY; CDR2 reads SVGEGT. The CDR3 bases are TGTGCCAGCAGTTACTCCATCCAGTCCGCACGAGGGATGAACTCTGAAGCTTTCTTT. Encoded protein: CASSYSIQSARGMNSEAFF.

This chain joins TRBV5-1 and TRBJ2-3; TRBD2 aligns across 9 bases. Germline V lookup: CDR1 SGHRS, CDR2 YFSETQ. Trimming took 4 bases from V and 3 from J; bases not matched to a gene: 3. There are 14 residues in the CDR3. In DNA form, the CDR3 reads TGCGCCAGCAGCCCCGGACTAGCGACAGATACGCAGTATTTT. Amino acids: CASSPGLATDTQYF.

The chain uses TRBV5-6 and TRBJ2-7; D is perhaps TRBD2 (6 bases). V was shortened by 4 bases and J by 2 bases, with 16 bases between the two germline ends. The CDR3 is 15 residues long. In germline, CDR1 is SGHDT, CDR2 YYEEEE. The CDR3 DNA sequence: TGTGCCAGCAGCGGGGGTCGGGGGTCAACCTACGAGCAGTACTTC. It translates to CASSGGRGSTYEQYF. Full variable domain (outside the CDR3, taken from reference TRBV5-6 and TRBJ2-7): DAGVTQSPTHLIKTRGQQVTLRCSPKSGHDTVSWYQQALGQGPQFIFQYYEEEERQRGNFPDRFSGHQFPNYSSELNVNALLLGDSALYLCASSGGRGSTYEQYFGPGTRLTVT.

The genes are TRBV6-5 and TRBJ1-2; TRBD1 aligns across 7 bases. The CDR3 has 14 residues. Germline V lookup: CDR1 MNHEY, CDR2 SVGAGI. Germline trimming cut 5 bases from V and 7 bases from J; bases unmatched to any gene: 10. For the CDR3, the DNA is TGTGCCAGCAGTCATCGGGACAGAGAAGGTGGCTACACCTTC. Translation: CASSHRDREGGYTF.

The V call is TRBV19, the J call TRBJ1-1; D is undetermined. Germline V gene lookup returns CDR1 LNHDA and CDR2 SQIVND (reference sequence). V dropped 7 bases and J dropped 4 bases, with 7 bases sitting between them. The CDR3 consists of 11 residues. CDR3 bases: TGTGCCAGTAAAAGCGCCACTGAAGCTTTCTTT. This encodes CASKSATEAFF. The whole variable domain, filled in from reference TRBV19 and TRBJ1-1, reads DGGITQSPKYLFRKEGQNVTLSCEQNLNHDAMYWYRQDPGQGLRLIYYSQIVNDFQKGDIAEGYSVSREKKESFPLTVTSAQKNPTAFYLCASKSATEAFFGQGTRLTVV.

A single count supports this clone. The chain couples TRBV7-2 to TRBJ1-5, with unresolved D. This CDR3 contains 13 residues. Germline assignment: CDR1 SGHTA and CDR2 FQGNSA. V was cut by 1 base and J by 6 bases, with 7 bases left in between. The CDR3 sequence: CASSLGEGQPQHF. The CDR3 DNA reads TGTGCCAGCAGCTTAGGGGAGGGTCAGCCCCAGCATTTT.

The V gene is TRBV5-1, the J gene TRBJ1-1; D is uncertain. Between the trimmed V and J ends, which lost 4 bases and 3 bases, there was a span of 10 bases. Germline values: CDR1 SGHRS, CDR2 YFSETQ. The CDR3 covers 13 residues. CDR3 amino acids: CASSPPGDTEAFF. The CDR3 region has the DNA TGCGCCAGCAGCCCGCCTGGAGACACTGAAGCTTTCTTT.

J is TRBJ2-7 and V is TRBV5-5; D might be TRBD2 (7 bases). The CDR3 is 13 amino acids. Germline CDR1 and CDR2: SGHKS and YYEKEE (reference sequence). The V gene lost 4 bases and the J gene lost 3 bases, with 11 bases spanning the gap. Written as DNA, the CDR3 is TGTGCCAGCAGCGGGGGCGGGAGCTACGAGCAGTACTTC. Amino acid sequence: CASSGGGSYEQYF.

The rearrangement links TRBV5-4 to TRBJ1-3; 7 bases are shared with TRBD1. The CDR3 extends over 14 amino acids. Trimming cost V 0 bases and J 7 bases; bases outside gene matches: 4. CDR1 is SGHNT and CDR2 is YYREEE in the germline V gene (reference sequence). This CDR3 reads CASSLEGARNTIYF. CDR3 DNA: TGTGCCAGCAGCTTGGAGGGGGCGCGGAACACCATATATTTT.